Below are 15 T cell receptor beta chains sequenced from a single sample in a study of human T cells and chemical hapten exposure. Via MiXCR, TCRdb re-called the RACE reads, giving one row per CDR3 protein. The table shows roughly 120,000 distinct CDR3 sequences, with about 8.2% occurring only once. Time point specified: healthy volunteer bleed at 2 weeks. The starting material, unfractionated whole blood, was used for total RNA extraction. The sample taken for sequencing was whole blood. The origin of the receptors is a male donor in good health. Some clones in this sample may be carry-over from other donors' samples.

This clonotype was seen many times. The rearrangement uses TRBV27 and TRBJ2-2; weak D call: TRBD2 (5 bases). The ends were cut back, 2 bases at V and 1 base at J, with 8 bases in the middle. The CDR3 is made up of 15 amino acids. Germline V gene lookup returns CDR1 MNHEY and CDR2 SMNVEV (reference sequence). The CDR3 DNA follows: TGTGCCAGCAGTTTAGCAGGACTGAACACCGGGGAGCTGTTTTTT. Protein product: CASSLAGLNTGELFF.

This clonotype was seen more than once but under ten times. The chain uses TRBV11-2 and TRBJ2-7; no reliable D call. Germline loops: CDR1 SGHAT, CDR2 FQNNGV. Deletions cut 3 bases from V and 3 bases from J, with 15 bases between. The CDR3 has 15 residues. The CDR3 reads CASSLAASSHYEQYF. Here the CDR3 DNA reads TGTGCCAGCAGCTTGGCGGCCTCATCTCACTACGAGCAGTACTTC.

This clonotype has more than one count but fewer than ten. V usage is TRBV19 and J usage is TRBJ2-1; 9 bases agree with TRBD2. Germline assignment: CDR1 LNHDA and CDR2 SQIVND (reference sequence). CDR3 length: 15 amino acids. Trimming removed 9 bases from V and 0 bases from J; junction bases left unmatched: 6. The CDR3, as DNA: TGTGCCAGCATGGAGCGGGAGGCCTCCTACAATGAGCAGTTCTTC. Protein product: CASMEREASYNEQFF.

This clonotype has a count of ten or more. The chain employs TRBV6-2 or TRBV6-3 and TRBJ2-2; D might be TRBD2 (6 bases). Germline V gene lookup returns CDR1 MNHEY and CDR2 SVGEGT. V lost 8 bases and J lost 2, with 18 bases in between. The CDR3 length is 16 residues. CDR3 DNA: TGTGCCAGCTACCCCTCCGGGGGAGCTAACACCGGGGAGCTGTTTTTT. Translation gives CASYPSGGANTGELFF.

The chain uses TRBV6-1 and TRBJ2-2, with D possibly being TRBD2 (7 bases). Germline CDR1 is MNHNS and CDR2 is SASEGT. The V end was cut by 0 bases, the J end by 7 bases, with 24 bases between. This CDR3 contains 19 residues. The CDR3 reads CASSEAEGGARRSLGELFF. The CDR3 DNA is TGTGCCAGCAGTGAAGCAGAGGGGGGGGCTCGTCGTAGTCTCGGGGAGCTGTTTTTT.

This clonotype has at least ten counts. The chain uses TRBV4-3 and TRBJ2-7; no firm D call. The germline V and J ends were trimmed by 4 bases and 1 base, with 8 bases remaining between them. There are 13 residues in the CDR3. Germline V lookup: CDR1 LGHNA, CDR2 YSLEER. This chain's CDR3 is CASSPKVSYEQYF. The CDR3 DNA reads TGCGCCAGCAGCCCCAAAGTTTCCTACGAGCAGTACTTC.

The chain combines TRBV7-2 with TRBJ2-7; D tentatively reads TRBD1 or TRBD2 (5 bases each). V lost 6 bases to trimming and J lost 5 bases, with 17 bases between them. Germline CDR1 is SGHTA and CDR2 is FQGNSA. The CDR3 sequence is 14 residues long. The CDR3 nucleotides are TGTGCCAGCAGTCTGGTCGGGGCCGGGGACGAGCAGTACTTC. Encoded protein: CASSLVGAGDEQYF.

This clonotype was seen repeatedly, ten times or more. The genes are TRBV21-1 and TRBJ1-1; the table's D call TRBD1 went unverified against the DNA. TRBV21-1 has pseudogene status. The CDR3 sequence is 16 residues long. CDR3 in DNA: TGTGCCAGCAGCAAAGGGGAGACAGCGTCGAACACTGAAGCTTTCTTT. Its protein product is CASSKGETASNTEAFF.

This clonotype has ten or more counts. The V gene is TRBV20-1, the J gene TRBJ1-2; maybe TRBD1 (6 bases). V shed 3 bases and J shed 6 bases, with 23 bases lying between them. The CDR3 has 16 amino acids. Per the germline V gene, CDR1 is DFQATT and CDR2 is SNEGSKA (reference sequence). CDR3 DNA sequence: TGCAGTGCTAGCGGCGGGCGTTCGGGGGGCGCGAATGGCTACACCTTC. The encoded protein is CSASGGRSGGANGYTF.

In regard to this clonotype: Given a much more abundant clone one base away, this may be a read error. V gene TRBV28 combines with J gene TRBJ1-2, with D possibly matching TRBD1 (6 bases). The V gene's germline CDR1 is MDHEN and CDR2 SYDVKM. Trimming pared 8 bases from V and 4 bases from J, leaving 14 bases between. The length of the CDR3 is 13 residues. The chain's CDR3 is CASDTRGRYGYTF. CDR3 bases: TGTGCCAGCGATACCAGGGGACGCTATGGCTACACCTTC.

Only a few counts were recorded for this clonotype. The V call is TRBV27, the J call TRBJ1-2; weak D call: TRBD1 (6 bases). The ends were cut back, 7 bases at V and 4 bases at J, with 19 bases in the middle. Germline loops: CDR1 MNHEY, CDR2 SMNVEV (reference sequence). There are 15 residues in the CDR3. This CDR3 is CASTRLGGQTYGYTF. The CDR3 nucleotides read TGTGCCAGCACTCGTTTGGGTGGACAGACCTATGGCTACACCTTC.

This clonotype was seen more than once but under ten times. This chain uses TRBV6-6 with TRBJ2-1; 10 nucleotides match TRBD1. CDR3 length equals 16 residues. V lost 7 bases to trimming and J lost 7 bases; unmatched junction nucleotides: 13. Germline CDR1 reads MNHNY; CDR2 reads SVGAGI (reference sequence). The CDR3 bases are TGTGCCAGCACCCCAATAGGGACAGGGGCGGTAAATGAGCAGTTCTTC. This codes for CASTPIGTGAVNEQFF.

The J gene is TRBJ2-5, the V gene TRBV7-2; TRBD1 matches at 7 bases. The CDR3 totals 15 residues. Germline CDR1 reads SGHTA; CDR2 reads FQGNSA. Trimming at V came to 1 base and at J to 0 bases, leaving 2 bases not matched to a gene. The CDR3 DNA follows: TGTGCCAGCAGCTTAGGGGACAGCTACCAAGAGACCCAGTACTTC. It yields the protein CASSLGDSYQETQYF.

In its sample, this clonotype was seen a few times. The rearrangement joins TRBV6-5 to TRBJ2-1, with D maybe TRBD1 (6 bases). This CDR3 region has 14 residues. V lost 5 bases and J 6 bases, leaving 14 bases between the germline ends. Germline assignment: CDR1 MNHEY and CDR2 SVGAGI. CDR3 amino acids: CASSPTGHLNEQFF. The CDR3 DNA is TGTGCCAGCAGTCCTACGGGACATCTCAATGAGCAGTTCTTC.

The chain is built from TRBV7-9 and TRBJ2-7, with D tentatively TRBD1 (6 bases). CDR3 length: 14 residues. V gave up 1 base and J gave up 4 bases, with 11 bases separating them. Germline V gene lookup returns CDR1 SEHNR and CDR2 FQNEAQ (reference sequence). The CDR3 DNA follows: TGTGCCAGCAGCTTAGAGGGGGTGGGGTACGAGCAGTACTTC. This encodes CASSLEGVGYEQYF.